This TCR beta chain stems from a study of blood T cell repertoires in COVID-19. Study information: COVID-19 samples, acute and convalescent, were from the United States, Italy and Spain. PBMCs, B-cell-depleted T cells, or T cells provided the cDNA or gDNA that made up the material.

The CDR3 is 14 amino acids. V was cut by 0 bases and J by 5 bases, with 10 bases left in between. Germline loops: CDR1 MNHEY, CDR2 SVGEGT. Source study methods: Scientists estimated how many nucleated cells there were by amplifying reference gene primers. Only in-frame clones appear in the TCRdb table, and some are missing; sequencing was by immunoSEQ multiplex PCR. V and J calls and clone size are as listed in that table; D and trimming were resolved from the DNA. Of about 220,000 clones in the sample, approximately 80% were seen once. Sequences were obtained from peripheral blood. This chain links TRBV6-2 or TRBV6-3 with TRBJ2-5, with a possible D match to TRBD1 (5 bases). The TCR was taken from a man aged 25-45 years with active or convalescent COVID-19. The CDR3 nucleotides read TGTGCCAGCAGTTACTCGGGGCGGTGGGAGACCCAGTACTTC. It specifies CASSYSGRWETQYF.